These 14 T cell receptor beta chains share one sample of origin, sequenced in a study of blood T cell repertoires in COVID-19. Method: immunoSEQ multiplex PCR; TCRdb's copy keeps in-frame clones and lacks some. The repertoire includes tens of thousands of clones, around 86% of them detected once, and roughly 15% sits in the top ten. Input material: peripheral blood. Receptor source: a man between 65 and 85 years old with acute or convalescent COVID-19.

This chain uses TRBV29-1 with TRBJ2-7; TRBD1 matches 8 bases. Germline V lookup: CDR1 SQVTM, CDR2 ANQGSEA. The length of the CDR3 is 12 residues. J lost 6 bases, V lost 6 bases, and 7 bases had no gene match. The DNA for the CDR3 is TGCAGCGTACGGACAGGGAACCTCGAGCAGTACTTC. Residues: CSVRTGNLEQYF.

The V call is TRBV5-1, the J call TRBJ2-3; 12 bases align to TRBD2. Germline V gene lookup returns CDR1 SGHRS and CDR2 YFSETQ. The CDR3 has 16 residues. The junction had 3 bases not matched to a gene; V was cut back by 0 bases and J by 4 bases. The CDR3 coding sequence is TGCGCCAGCAGCTTGGGACTAGCGGGAGACCCAGATACGCAGTATTTT. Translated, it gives CASSLGLAGDPDTQYF.

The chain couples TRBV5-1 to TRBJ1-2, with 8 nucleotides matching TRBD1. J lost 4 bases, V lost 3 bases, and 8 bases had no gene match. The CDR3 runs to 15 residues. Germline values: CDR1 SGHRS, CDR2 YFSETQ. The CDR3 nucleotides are TGCGCCAGCAGCTCGGGACAGGCTGTCAGCTATGGCTACACCTTC. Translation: CASSSGQAVSYGYTF.

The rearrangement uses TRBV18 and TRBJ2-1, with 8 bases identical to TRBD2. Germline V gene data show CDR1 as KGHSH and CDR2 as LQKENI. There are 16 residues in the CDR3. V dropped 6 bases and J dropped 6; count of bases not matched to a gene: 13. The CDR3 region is CASSLRPGGGPNEQFF. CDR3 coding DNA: TGTGCCAGCTCTCTTCGACCCGGGGGGGGGCCCAATGAGCAGTTCTTC. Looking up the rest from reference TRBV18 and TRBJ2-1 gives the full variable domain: NAGVMQNPRHLVRRRGQEARLRCSPMKGHSHVYWYRQLPEEGLKFMVYLQKENIIDESGMPKERFSAEFPKEGPSILRIQQVVRGDSAAYFCASSLRPGGGPNEQFFGPGTRLTVL.

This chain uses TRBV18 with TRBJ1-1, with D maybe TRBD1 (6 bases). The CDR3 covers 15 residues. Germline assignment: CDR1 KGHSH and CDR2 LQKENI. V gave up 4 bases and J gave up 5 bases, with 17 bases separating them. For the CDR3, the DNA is TGTGCCAGCTCACTGGGACAAGGTCTGGGAACTGAAGCTTTCTTT. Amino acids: CASSLGQGLGTEAFF.

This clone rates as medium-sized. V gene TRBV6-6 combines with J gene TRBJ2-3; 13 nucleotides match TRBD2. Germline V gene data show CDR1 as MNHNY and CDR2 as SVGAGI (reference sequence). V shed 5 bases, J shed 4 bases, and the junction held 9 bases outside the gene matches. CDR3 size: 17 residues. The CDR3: CASSPYRTSGSSDTQYF. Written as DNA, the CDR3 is TGTGCCAGCAGTCCCTATAGGACTAGCGGGAGCTCAGATACGCAGTATTTT.

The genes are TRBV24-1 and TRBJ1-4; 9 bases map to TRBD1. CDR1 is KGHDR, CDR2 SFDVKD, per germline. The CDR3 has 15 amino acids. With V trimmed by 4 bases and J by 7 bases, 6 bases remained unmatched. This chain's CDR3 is CATSDVGTGSEKLFF. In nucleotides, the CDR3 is TGTGCCACCAGTGACGTCGGGACAGGGAGTGAAAAACTGTTTTTT.

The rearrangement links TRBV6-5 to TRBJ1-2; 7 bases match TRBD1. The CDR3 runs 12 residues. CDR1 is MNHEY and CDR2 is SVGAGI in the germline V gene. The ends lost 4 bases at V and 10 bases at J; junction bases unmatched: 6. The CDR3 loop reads CASSSSTGTYTF. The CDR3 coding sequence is TGTGCCAGCAGTTCATCGACAGGGACCTACACCTTC.

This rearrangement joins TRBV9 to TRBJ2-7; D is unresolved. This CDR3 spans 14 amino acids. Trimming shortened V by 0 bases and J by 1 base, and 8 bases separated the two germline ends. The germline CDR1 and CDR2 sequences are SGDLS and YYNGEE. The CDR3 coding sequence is TGTGCCAGCAGCGTAGTGCCTACTTCCTACGAGCAGTACTTC. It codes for CASSVVPTSYEQYF.

CDR3 sequence (DNA): TGTGCCAGCAGCCAAACTAGCGGGAGAGGAACCGGGGAGCTGTTTTTT. Residues: CASSQTSGRGTGELFF. This sequence joins TRBV11-2 and TRBJ2-2, with 11 bases matching TRBD2. V shed 5 bases, J shed 5 bases, and the junction held 7 bases outside the gene matches. Per germline, CDR1 SGHAT and CDR2 FQNNGV. This CDR3 spans 16 amino acids.

DNA for the CDR3: TGCAGCGTTGTAATAGCGGAGGGTTTAGAAGGCGAGCAGTACTTC. Its protein is CSVVIAEGLEGEQYF. J is TRBJ2-7 and V is TRBV29-1; perhaps TRBD2 as D (6 bases). Germline V gives CDR1 SQVTM, CDR2 ANQGSEA. CDR3 length: 15 amino acids. V lost 4 bases to trimming and J lost 6 bases, with 22 bases between them.

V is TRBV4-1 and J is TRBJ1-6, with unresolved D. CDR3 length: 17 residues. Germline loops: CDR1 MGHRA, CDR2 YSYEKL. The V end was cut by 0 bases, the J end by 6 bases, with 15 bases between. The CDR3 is CASSQEYATSVNSPLHF. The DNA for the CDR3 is TGCGCCAGCAGCCAAGAGTACGCCACCTCGGTTAATTCACCCCTCCACTTT.

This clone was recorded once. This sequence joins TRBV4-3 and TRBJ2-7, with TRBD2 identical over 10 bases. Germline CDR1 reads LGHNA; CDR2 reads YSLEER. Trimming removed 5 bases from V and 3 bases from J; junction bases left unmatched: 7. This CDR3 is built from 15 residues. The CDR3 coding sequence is TGCGCCAGCAGCTATAGGACTAGCGGTCTCTACGAGCAGTACTTC. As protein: CASSYRTSGLYEQYF.

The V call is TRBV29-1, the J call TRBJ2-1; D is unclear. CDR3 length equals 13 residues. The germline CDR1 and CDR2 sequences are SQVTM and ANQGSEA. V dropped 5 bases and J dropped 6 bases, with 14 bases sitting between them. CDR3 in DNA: TGCAGCGTTAACCCCAATCTCGGCAATGAGCAGTTCTTC. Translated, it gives CSVNPNLGNEQFF.